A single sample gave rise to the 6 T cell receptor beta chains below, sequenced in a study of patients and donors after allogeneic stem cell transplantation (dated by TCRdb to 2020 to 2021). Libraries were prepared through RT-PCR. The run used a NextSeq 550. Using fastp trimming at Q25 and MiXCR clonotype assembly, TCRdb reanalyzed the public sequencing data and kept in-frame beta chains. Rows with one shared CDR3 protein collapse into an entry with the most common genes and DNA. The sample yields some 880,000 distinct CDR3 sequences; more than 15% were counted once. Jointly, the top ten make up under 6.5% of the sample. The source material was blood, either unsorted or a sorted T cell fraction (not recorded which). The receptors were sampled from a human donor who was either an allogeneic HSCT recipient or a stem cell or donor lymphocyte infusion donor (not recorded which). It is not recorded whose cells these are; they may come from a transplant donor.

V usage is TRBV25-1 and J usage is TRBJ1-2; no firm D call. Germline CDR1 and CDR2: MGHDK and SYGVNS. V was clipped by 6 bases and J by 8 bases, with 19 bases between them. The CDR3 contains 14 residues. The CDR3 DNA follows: TGTGCCAGCAGCCATCGGACGGCAACCCGGGGCTACACCTTC. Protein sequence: CASSHRTATRGYTF.

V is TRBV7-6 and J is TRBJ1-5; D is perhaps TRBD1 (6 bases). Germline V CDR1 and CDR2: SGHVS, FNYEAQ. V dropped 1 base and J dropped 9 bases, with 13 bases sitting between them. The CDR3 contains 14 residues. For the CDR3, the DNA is TGTGCCAGCAGCTTAGTAGGGGGGCGCGGGCCCCAGCATTTT. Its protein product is CASSLVGGRGPQHF.

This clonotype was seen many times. This CDR3 is CASSLEGTTSYGYTF. Written as DNA, the CDR3 is TGTGCCAGCAGCTTAGAAGGGACAACTTCCTATGGCTACACCTTC. The chain links TRBV7-2 to TRBJ1-2; D may be TRBD1 (6 bases). V shed 1 base and J shed 4 bases, with 13 bases lying between them. The germline V gene has CDR1 SGHTA and CDR2 FQGNSA. CDR3 length: 15 residues. Full variable domain (rest looked up from reference TRBV7-2 and TRBJ1-2): GAGVSQSPSNKVTEKGKDVELRCDPISGHTALYWYRQSLGQGLEFLIYFQGNSAPDKSGLPSDRFSAERTGGSVSTLTIQRTQQEDSAVYLCASSLEGTTSYGYTFGSGTRLTVV.

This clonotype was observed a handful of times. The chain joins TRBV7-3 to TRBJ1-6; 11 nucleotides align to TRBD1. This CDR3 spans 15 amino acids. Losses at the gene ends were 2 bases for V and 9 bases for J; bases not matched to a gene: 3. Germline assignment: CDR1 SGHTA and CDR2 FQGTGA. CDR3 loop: CASSLSGTGGSPLHF. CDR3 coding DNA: TGTGCCAGCAGCTTATCTGGGACAGGGGGTTCACCCCTCCACTTT.

CDR3 in amino acids: CASSSRTGLNTGELFF. CDR3 nucleotide sequence: TGTGCCAGCAGCTCCCGGACAGGGCTGAACACCGGGGAGCTGTTTTTT. The chain is built from TRBV7-3 and TRBJ2-2, with TRBD1 matching over 8 bases. V gave up 4 bases and J gave up 1 base; unmatched junction bases: 5. Germline V gives CDR1 SGHTA, CDR2 FQGTGA. The CDR3 is 16 amino acids.

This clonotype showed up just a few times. The CDR3 sequence: CASTAGVGNTEAFF. The DNA of the CDR3 is TGTGCCAGTACCGCAGGGGTAGGGAACACTGAAGCTTTCTTT. The J gene is TRBJ1-1, the V gene TRBV19; weak D call: TRBD1 (6 bases). V lost 7 bases and J 1 base, leaving 13 bases between the germline ends. The CDR3 loop spans 14 amino acids. The germline V gene has CDR1 LNHDA and CDR2 SQIVND (reference sequence).